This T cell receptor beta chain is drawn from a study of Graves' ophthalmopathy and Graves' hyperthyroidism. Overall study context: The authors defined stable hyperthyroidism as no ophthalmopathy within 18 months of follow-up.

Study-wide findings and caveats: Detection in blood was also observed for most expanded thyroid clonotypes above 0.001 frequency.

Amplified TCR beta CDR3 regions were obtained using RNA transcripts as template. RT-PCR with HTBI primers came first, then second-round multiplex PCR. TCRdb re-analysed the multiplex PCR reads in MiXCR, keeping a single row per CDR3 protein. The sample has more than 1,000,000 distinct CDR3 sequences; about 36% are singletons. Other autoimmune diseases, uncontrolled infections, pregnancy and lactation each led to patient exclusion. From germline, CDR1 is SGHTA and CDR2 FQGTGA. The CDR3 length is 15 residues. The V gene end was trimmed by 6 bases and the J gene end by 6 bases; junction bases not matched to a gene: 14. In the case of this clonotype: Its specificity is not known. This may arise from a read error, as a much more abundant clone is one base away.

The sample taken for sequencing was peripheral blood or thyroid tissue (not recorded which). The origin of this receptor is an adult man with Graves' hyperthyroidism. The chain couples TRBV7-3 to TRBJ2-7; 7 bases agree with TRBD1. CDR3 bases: TGTGCCAGCAGGACGAAACAGGGGAGTCCCTGCGAGCAGTACTTC. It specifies CASRTKQGSPCEQYF.